This record looks at one T cell receptor beta chain sequence and its context. This sample stems from a study of blood T cell repertoires in COVID-19. For the study at large: T cells, B-cell-depleted T cells, or PBMCs provided the cDNA or gDNA that served as material.

After removal of 7 bases from V and 8 bases from J, the junction contained 8 bases not matched to a gene. Germline V gene sequence: CDR1 KGHDR, CDR2 SFDVKD. The CDR3 has 13 residues. Repertoires were generated with immunoSEQ multiplex PCR, while TCRdb's copy carries only in-frame clones and drops some. This sample carries more than 55,000 clones, around 91% of them seen once, and the ten largest clones take 18%. The sequenced sample consisted of peripheral blood. The receptor was isolated from a woman aged 60-70 years with COVID-19, enrolled during active disease. The rearrangement links TRBV24-1 to TRBJ1-2; 8 bases line up with TRBD1. CDR3 amino acids: CATSRSDRGGYTF. CDR3 DNA sequence: TGTGCCACCAGCCGCTCCGACAGGGGCGGCTACACCTTC.